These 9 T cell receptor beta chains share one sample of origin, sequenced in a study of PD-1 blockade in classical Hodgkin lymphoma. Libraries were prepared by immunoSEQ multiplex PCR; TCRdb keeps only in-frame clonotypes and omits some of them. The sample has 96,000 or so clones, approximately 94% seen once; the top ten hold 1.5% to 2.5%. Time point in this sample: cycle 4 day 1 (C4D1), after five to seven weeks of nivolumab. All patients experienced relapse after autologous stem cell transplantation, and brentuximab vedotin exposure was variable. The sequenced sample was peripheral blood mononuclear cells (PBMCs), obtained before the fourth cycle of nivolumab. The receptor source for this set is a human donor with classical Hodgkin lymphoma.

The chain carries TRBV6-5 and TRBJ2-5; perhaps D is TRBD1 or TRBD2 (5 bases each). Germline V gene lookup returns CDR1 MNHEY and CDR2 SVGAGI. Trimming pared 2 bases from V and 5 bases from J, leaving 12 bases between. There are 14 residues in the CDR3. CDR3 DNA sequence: TGTGCCAGCAGTTACGGTACGGGGCGCGAGACCCAGTACTTC. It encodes CASSYGTGRETQYF.

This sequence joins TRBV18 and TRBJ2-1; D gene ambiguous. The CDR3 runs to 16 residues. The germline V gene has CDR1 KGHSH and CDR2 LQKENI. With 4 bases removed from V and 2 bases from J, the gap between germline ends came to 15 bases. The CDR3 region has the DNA TGTGCCAGCTCACATGACTGGAATACAACCTACAATGAGCAGTTCTTC. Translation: CASSHDWNTTYNEQFF.

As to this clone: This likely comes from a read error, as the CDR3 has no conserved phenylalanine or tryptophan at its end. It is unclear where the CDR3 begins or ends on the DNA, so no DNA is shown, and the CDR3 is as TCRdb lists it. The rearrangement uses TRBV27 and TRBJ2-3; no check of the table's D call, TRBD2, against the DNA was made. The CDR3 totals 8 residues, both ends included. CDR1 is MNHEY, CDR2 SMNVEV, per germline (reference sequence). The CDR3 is CASSLTSA.

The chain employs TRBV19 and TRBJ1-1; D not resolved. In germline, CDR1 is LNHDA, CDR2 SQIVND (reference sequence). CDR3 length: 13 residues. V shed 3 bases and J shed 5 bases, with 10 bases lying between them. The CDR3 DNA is TGTGCCAGTAGTATCGTATCGGGTACTGAAGCTTTCTTT. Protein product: CASSIVSGTEAFF.

The CDR3 sequence: CASSHLYNEQYF. CDR3 bases: TGCGCCAGCAGCCACCTTTATAACGAGCAGTACTTC. This rearrangement joins TRBV5-1 to TRBJ2-7; D not certain. This CDR3 has 12 amino acids. Trimming left V 4 bases short and J 5 bases short, with 10 bases between. Germline CDR1 is SGHRS and CDR2 is YFSETQ.

CDR3 DNA sequence: TGTGCCACCGTATCCGGGACTAGCGGGAGAAGGGAGCAGTACTTC. Translated, it gives CATVSGTSGRREQYF. The genes are TRBV2 and TRBJ2-7; 14 nucleotides match TRBD2. The V segment lost 10 bases and the J segment 7 bases; nucleotides outside the gene matches: 12. This CDR3 region has 15 residues. The V gene's germline CDR1 is SNHLY and CDR2 FYNNEI.

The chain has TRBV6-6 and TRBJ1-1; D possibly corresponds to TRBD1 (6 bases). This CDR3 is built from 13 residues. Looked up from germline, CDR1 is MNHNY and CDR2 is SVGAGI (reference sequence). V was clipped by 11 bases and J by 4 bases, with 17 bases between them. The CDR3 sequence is CAGTQGVGTEAFF. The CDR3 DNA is TGTGCCGGAACACAGGGCGTCGGCACTGAAGCTTTCTTT.

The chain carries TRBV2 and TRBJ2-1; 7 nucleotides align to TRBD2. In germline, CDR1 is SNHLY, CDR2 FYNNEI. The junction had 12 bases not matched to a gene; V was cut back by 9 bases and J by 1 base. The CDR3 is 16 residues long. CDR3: CASWPGTIFSYNEQFF. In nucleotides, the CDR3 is TGTGCCAGTTGGCCCGGGACTATTTTTTCCTACAATGAGCAGTTCTTC.

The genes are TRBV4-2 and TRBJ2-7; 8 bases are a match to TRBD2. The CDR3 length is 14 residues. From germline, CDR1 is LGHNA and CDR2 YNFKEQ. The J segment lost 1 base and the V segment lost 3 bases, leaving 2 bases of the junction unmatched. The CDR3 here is CASSQGLGSYEQYF. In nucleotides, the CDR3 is TGTGCCAGCAGCCAGGGACTAGGGTCCTACGAGCAGTACTTC.